Each of the 28 T cell receptor beta chains below was sequenced from the same sample in a study of vaccination and CD4 T cells after COVID-19. As for time point: late sampling 161 to 241 days after vaccination in three convalescent patients. Sample treatment: roughly 10-day PBMC culture with coronavirus spike peptide pools or control peptides (ViraFEST assay). Oncomine TCR Beta short-read sequencing was applied to DNA from cultured CD4+ T cells. TCRdb fed the PCR reads into MiXCR, producing one record per CDR3 protein. Among fewer than 30,000 distinct CDR3 sequences listed, about 35% were seen once. No cognate antigen is known for these TCRs. This sample comprised CD4+ T cells from blood, cultured in vitro, obtained about 7 months after SARS-CoV-2 vaccination. All receptors derive from a human donor who had recovered from COVID-19.

This clonotype was seen only a few times. The rearrangement joins TRBV20-1 to TRBJ1-1; a weak D match, TRBD1 (5 bases). Trimming took off 1 base at V and 0 bases at J, with 6 bases between the two ends. The CDR3 sequence is 13 residues long. Germline CDR1 is DFQATT and CDR2 is SNEGSKA (reference sequence). CDR3 nucleotide sequence: TGCAGTGCTAGAGTGACAGTGAACACTGAAGCTTTCTTT. Its protein product is CSARVTVNTEAFF.

This clonotype was seen only a few times. The genes are TRBV20-1 and TRBJ2-2, with 8 nucleotides matching TRBD1. Germline values: CDR1 DFQATT, CDR2 SNEGSKA (reference sequence). The CDR3 is 16 residues long. V lost 5 bases, J lost 0 bases, and 8 bases stayed unmatched. The CDR3 DNA reads TGCAGTGCTCGCCCGTCGGACAGGGCGAACACCGGGGAGCTGTTTTTT. It is translated as CSARPSDRANTGELFF.

The CDR3 sequence is CASSSQGANYGYTF. Here the CDR3 DNA reads TGTGCCAGCAGCTCACAGGGGGCCAACTATGGCTACACCTTC. This chain links TRBV7-2 with TRBJ1-2, with TRBD1 identical over 9 bases. The CDR3 loop spans 14 amino acids. CDR1 SGHTA and CDR2 FQGNSA come from the germline V gene. After removal of 4 bases from V and 2 bases from J, the junction contained 2 bases not matched to a gene.

This clonotype was observed a handful of times. V and J are TRBV6-1 and TRBJ2-7, with D possibly TRBD2 on 5 matching bases. The CDR3 covers 11 residues. In germline, CDR1 is MNHNS, CDR2 SASEGT. Trimming removed 6 bases at V and 5 bases at J, with 8 bases between. CDR3 nucleotides: TGTGCCAGCAGAACGGGAAACGAGCAGTACTTC. Its protein product is CASRTGNEQYF.

The chain is built from TRBV28 and TRBJ2-3; D is tentatively TRBD1 or TRBD2 (6 bases each). The CDR3 extends over 15 amino acids. V was cut by 10 bases and J by 0 bases, with 17 bases left in between. CDR1 is MDHEN and CDR2 is SYDVKM in the germline V gene. The CDR3 DNA reads as TGTGCCACTTACGCAAGGGGGGCTAGCACAGATACGCAGTATTTT. This codes for CATYARGASTDTQYF.

The V gene is TRBV7-6, the J gene TRBJ2-2; either TRBD1 or TRBD2 may fit D (5 bases each). Deletions cut 5 bases from V and 7 bases from J, with 20 bases between. CDR3 length equals 16 residues. The germline V gene encodes CDR1 SGHVS and CDR2 FNYEAQ. The CDR3 spells CASSNGVAGWSGELFF. In DNA, the CDR3 is TGTGCCAGCAGCAACGGGGTGGCAGGGTGGAGCGGGGAGCTGTTTTTT.

This clonotype has just a few counts. The chain carries TRBV6-1 and TRBJ2-7; tentatively, D is TRBD2 (5 bases). There are 16 residues in the CDR3. V lost 6 bases and J 0 bases, leaving 18 bases between the germline ends. Germline V lookup: CDR1 MNHNS, CDR2 SASEGT. CDR3 sequence reads: CASSSNPGKLSYEQYF. CDR3 DNA sequence: TGTGCCAGCAGCTCCAACCCCGGGAAACTCTCCTACGAGCAGTACTTC.

J is TRBJ2-1 and V is TRBV2, with a possible D match to TRBD2 (6 bases). V shed 4 bases and J shed 4 bases, with 14 bases lying between them. Germline lookup yields CDR1 SNHLY and CDR2 FYNNEI. CDR3 length: 15 residues. The CDR3 is CASSVYSGLYNEQFF. In DNA form, the CDR3 reads TGTGCCAGCAGTGTGTATAGCGGACTATACAATGAGCAGTTCTTC.

This clonotype was detected a few times. The V call is TRBV24-1, the J call TRBJ1-2; D perhaps matches TRBD1 (5 bases). Trimming stripped 7 bases from V and 8 bases from J, with 13 bases between. Germline V gene data show CDR1 as KGHDR and CDR2 as SFDVKD. CDR3 length: 12 residues. CDR3 nucleotides: TGTGCCACCAGGGGAGGGACCAAGGGCTACACCTTC. As protein: CATRGGTKGYTF.

The chain links TRBV16 to TRBJ2-1, with D possibly TRBD1 on 6 matching bases. Trimming cost V 4 bases and J 4 bases, with 14 bases left between them. CDR1 is KGHSY, CDR2 FQNENV, per germline. The CDR3 contains 15 residues. The CDR3 bases are TGTGCCAGCAGCCGGGGACAAGGGAATTACAATGAGCAGTTCTTC. It is translated as CASSRGQGNYNEQFF.

The chain recombines TRBV19 with TRBJ1-1, with D perhaps TRBD1 (6 bases). There are 12 residues in the CDR3. Between the trimmed V and J ends, which lost 2 bases and 6 bases, there was a span of 7 bases. The germline V gene has CDR1 LNHDA and CDR2 SQIVND (reference sequence). The CDR3 here is CASSITGPEAFF. CDR3 DNA: TGTGCCAGTAGTATAACAGGGCCTGAAGCTTTCTTT.

In its sample, this clonotype was seen once. The CDR3 DNA sequence: TGTGCCAGCAGTGAGTCGGATACGCAGTATTTT. This sequence encodes CASSESDTQYF. This chain joins TRBV2 and TRBJ2-3; D unclear. Germline loops: CDR1 SNHLY, CDR2 FYNNEI. With 3 bases removed from V and 6 bases from J, the gap between germline ends came to 4 bases. This CDR3 has 11 amino acids.

The V and J genes are TRBV6-2 or TRBV6-3 and TRBJ1-5; 7 positions match TRBD1. The V gene end was trimmed by 2 bases and the J gene end by 10 bases; junction bases not matched to a gene: 8. The V gene's germline CDR1 is MNHEY and CDR2 SVGEGT. The CDR3 has 14 amino acids. The CDR3 bases are TGTGCCAGCAGTTACACAGGGGTCTATGGACCCCAGCATTTT. Translated, it gives CASSYTGVYGPQHF.

The chain combines TRBV5-1 with TRBJ2-1; D is possibly TRBD1 (5 bases). This CDR3 is 16 amino acids long. V was shortened by 0 bases and J by 3 bases, with 13 bases between the two germline ends. Germline V gene lookup returns CDR1 SGHRS and CDR2 YFSETQ. In DNA, the CDR3 is TGCGCCAGCAGCTTGGGTGGGGCAGGGTTCTACAATGAGCAGTTCTTC. Residues: CASSLGGAGFYNEQFF.

The sample holds a few counts of this clonotype. The chain links TRBV11-2 to TRBJ2-5, with a possible D match to TRBD2 (5 bases). CDR1 and CDR2 (germline): SGHAT, FQNNGV. This CDR3 has 13 residues. Trimming pared 2 bases from V and 5 bases from J, leaving 9 bases between. In DNA, the CDR3 is TGTGCCAGCAGCTTAAGCGGAGCCGAGACCCAGTACTTC. Translated: CASSLSGAETQYF.

This clonotype was detected a few times. The chain joins TRBV10-3 to TRBJ2-5, with 11 positions matching TRBD1. CDR1 is ENHRY and CDR2 is SYGVKD in the germline V gene. J lost 5 bases, V lost 7 bases, and 6 bases had no gene match. The CDR3 consists of 14 residues. The CDR3 is CAIKGTGGYETQYF. The CDR3 DNA sequence: TGTGCCATCAAAGGGACAGGGGGTTACGAGACCCAGTACTTC.

By share, this clonotype counts as medium-sized (0.01 to 0.1%). The V and J genes are TRBV6-4 and TRBJ2-3, with TRBD1 identical over 10 bases. Trimming at V came to 3 bases and at J to 4 bases, leaving 1 base not matched to a gene. The CDR3 is 14 amino acids. Germline V lookup: CDR1 MRHNA, CDR2 SNTAGT. CDR3 protein: CASSETGGADTQYF. The CDR3, as DNA: TGTGCCAGCAGTGAGACAGGGGGCGCAGATACGCAGTATTTT.

The chain employs TRBV29-1 and TRBJ2-3; tentative D call: TRBD2 (6 bases). There are 14 residues in the CDR3. Germline V gene lookup returns CDR1 SQVTM and CDR2 ANQGSEA. The DNA of the CDR3 is TGCAGTGAAGGTGGAAGCGGGAGCACAGATACGCAGTATTTT. The encoded protein is CSEGGSGSTDTQYF.

The chain uses TRBV30 and TRBJ1-6; unclear D gene. The germline V gene has CDR1 GTSNPN and CDR2 SVGIG (reference sequence). This CDR3 spans 11 amino acids. The germline V and J ends were trimmed by 2 bases and 9 bases, with 5 bases remaining between them. CDR3 loop: CAWSLGSPLHF. The CDR3 region has the DNA TGTGCCTGGAGTCTAGGTTCACCCCTCCACTTT.

This clonotype appeared a few times. The rearrangement joins TRBV20-1 to TRBJ2-7, with 10 bases fitting TRBD1. The junction had 8 bases not matched to a gene; V was cut back by 5 bases and J by 4 bases. The length of the CDR3 is 14 residues. CDR1 is DFQATT, CDR2 SNEGSKA, per germline (reference sequence). The CDR3 sequence: CSAVTGQGIYEQYF. The CDR3 region has the DNA TGCAGTGCTGTGACGGGACAGGGGATTTACGAGCAGTACTTC.

The count of this clonotype is one. One end of the junction is discordant with germline, which a read error may explain. This chain joins TRBV4-2 and TRBJ2-2; 7 bases align to TRBD2. The CDR3 loop spans 15 amino acids. Germline V gene lookup returns CDR1 LGHNA and CDR2 YNFKEQ. Here the CDR3 DNA reads TGTGCCAGCAGCAAAGATAGGACTAGTTCCGGGGAGCTGTTTTTT. Its protein product is CASSKDRTSSGELFF.

V gene TRBV28 combines with J gene TRBJ2-1, with TRBD2 identical over 8 bases. With V trimmed by 10 bases and J by 12 bases, 17 bases remained unmatched. Germline V gives CDR1 MDHEN, CDR2 SYDVKM. This CDR3 contains 14 residues. Here the CDR3 DNA reads TGTGCCACCAAGGCGCGGGAGGATCAAATGGGGCAGTTCTTC. Translation gives CATKAREDQMGQFF.

In this sample, this clonotype turned up a few times. The chain carries TRBV27 and TRBJ2-3, with D unclear. This CDR3 spans 14 amino acids. Germline V gives CDR1 MNHEY, CDR2 SMNVEV (reference sequence). Trimming shortened V by 6 bases and J by 4 bases, and 14 bases separated the two germline ends. The CDR3 DNA follows: TGTGCCAGCAGGCTAACTACTACCGCAGATACGCAGTATTTT. Residues: CASRLTTTADTQYF.

The rearrangement uses TRBV5-1 and TRBJ1-6; D remains unclear. This CDR3 comprises 15 residues. V was pared by 1 base and J by 5 bases, with 10 bases between. Germline loops: CDR1 SGHRS, CDR2 YFSETQ. The CDR3: CASSLTEDDNSPLHF. The CDR3 nucleotides are TGCGCCAGCAGCTTGACAGAGGACGATAATTCACCCCTCCACTTT. The full variable domain, in which reference TRBV5-1 and TRBJ1-6 provide the parts outside the CDR3, is KAGVTQTPRYLIKTRGQQVTLSCSPISGHRSVSWYQQTPGQGLQFLFEYFSETQRNKGNFPGRFSGRQFSNSRSEMNVSTLELGDSALYLCASSLTEDDNSPLHFGNGTRLTVT.

This clonotype has just a few counts. The chain combines TRBV7-9 with TRBJ2-7; perhaps TRBD2 as D (6 bases). This CDR3 comprises 13 residues. Germline loops: CDR1 SEHNR, CDR2 FQNEAQ (reference sequence). Trimming took 5 bases from V and 7 from J, leaving 15 bases between them. The CDR3, as DNA: TGTGCCAGCAGCCTAGGGGCAGGGAGGGAGCAGTACTTC. Protein product: CASSLGAGREQYF.

The chain uses TRBV28 and TRBJ2-5; D not resolved. TRBJ2-7 matches the DNA end more closely, so the J call is doubtful. The CDR3 runs 15 residues. Germline CDR1 is MDHEN and CDR2 is SYDVKM. The CDR3 reads CASSFPLDLGDEQYF. The CDR3 coding sequence is TGTGCCAGCAGTTTCCCCTTAGACCTTGGGGACGAGCAGTACTTC.

Of note for this clonotype: Mismatch with germline at one junction end may stem from a read error. The chain employs TRBV6-2 or TRBV6-3 and TRBJ1-5, with D unclear. This CDR3 has 14 amino acids. Looked up from germline, CDR1 is MNHEY and CDR2 is SVGEGT. The CDR3 reads CASSRPGSNQSQHF. CDR3 DNA: TGTGCCAGCAGTCGCCCGGGTAGCAATCAGTCCCAGCATTTT.

The chain couples TRBV11-2 to TRBJ1-2, with D unclear. CDR1 and CDR2 (germline): SGHAT, FQNNGV. The CDR3 runs to 13 residues. Deletions cut 5 bases from V and 7 bases from J, with 14 bases between. The CDR3 DNA reads TGTGCCAGCAGCCCTACCCCCGGCAGTGGCTACACCTTC. Protein: CASSPTPGSGYTF.